This section outlines one T cell receptor (beta chain) sequence together with its context. The sample is drawn from a study of shared clonotypes between healthy human individuals. The germline V gene encodes CDR1 SGHRS and CDR2 YFSETQ. The CDR3 runs 14 residues. V trimming: 2 bases; J trimming: 4 bases; junction bases outside the gene matches: 4. Donors were Caucasian adults residing in Nashville, Tennessee, USA. CD45RA+ naive and CD45RA-negative memory subsets were separated from CD4+ cells. It was at deep level that the assay was run. The repertoire was sequenced with immunoSEQ multiplex PCR; TCRdb's copy has only in-frame clones and lacks some. The sample yields roughly 1,100,000 clones, 70% to 80% seen once.

The rearrangement links TRBV5-1 to TRBJ2-7; 9 nucleotides align to TRBD2. Sequences were obtained from memory CD4+ T cells sorted from blood. Subset reported: CD45RA-negative fraction. The receptor was derived from a man between 18 and 29 years old in good health. The CDR3 DNA reads as TGCGCCAGCAGCTTCGGGACTAGCTTATACGAGCAGTACTTC. Protein: CASSFGTSLYEQYF. The whole variable domain, remainder taken from reference TRBV5-1 and TRBJ2-7, is KAGVTQTPRYLIKTRGQQVTLSCSPISGHRSVSWYQQTPGQGLQFLFEYFSETQRNKGNFPGRFSGRQFSNSRSEMNVSTLELGDSALYLCASSFGTSLYEQYFGPGTRLTVT.